Following are 3 T cell receptor beta chains from one sample sequenced in a study of control samples from healthy donors and cancer patients. Profiling relied on immunoSEQ multiplex PCR, and the TCRdb table lists in-frame clones only, not all of them. The sample has about 120,000 clones; about 95% are singletons. Sequenced sample: blood. Receptors were obtained from a man aged 30-40 years in good health.

This chain connects TRBV6-6 to TRBJ2-7; TRBD1 aligns across 7 bases. This CDR3 spans 15 amino acids. The germline gives CDR1 MNHNY, CDR2 SVGAGI (reference sequence). Losses at the gene ends were 6 bases for V and 1 base for J; bases not matched to a gene: 9. CDR3 in amino acids: CASREAGTVSYEQYF. CDR3 DNA: TGTGCCAGCAGAGAGGCCGGGACAGTGTCCTACGAGCAGTACTTC.

V gene TRBV2 combines with J gene TRBJ1-2; 9 bases align to TRBD1. The germline V gene encodes CDR1 SNHLY and CDR2 FYNNEI. The CDR3 consists of 13 residues. Germline trimming cut 6 bases from V and 7 bases from J; bases unmatched to any gene: 6. As DNA, the CDR3 is TGTGCCAGCAGAGGGGGGACAGGGTCTGGCTACACCTTC. The encoded protein is CASRGGTGSGYTF.

A few counts support this clone. Written as DNA, the CDR3 is TGTGCCAGCAGTTCGGCCAGGGGACTCAGCTCCTACAATGAGCAGTTCTTC. Encoded protein: CASSSARGLSSYNEQFF. The rearrangement uses TRBV28 and TRBJ2-1, with D perhaps given as TRBD1 or TRBD2 (6 bases each). The CDR3 contains 17 residues. The germline V gene encodes CDR1 MDHEN and CDR2 SYDVKM. V gave up 4 bases and J gave up 0 bases, with 16 bases separating them.